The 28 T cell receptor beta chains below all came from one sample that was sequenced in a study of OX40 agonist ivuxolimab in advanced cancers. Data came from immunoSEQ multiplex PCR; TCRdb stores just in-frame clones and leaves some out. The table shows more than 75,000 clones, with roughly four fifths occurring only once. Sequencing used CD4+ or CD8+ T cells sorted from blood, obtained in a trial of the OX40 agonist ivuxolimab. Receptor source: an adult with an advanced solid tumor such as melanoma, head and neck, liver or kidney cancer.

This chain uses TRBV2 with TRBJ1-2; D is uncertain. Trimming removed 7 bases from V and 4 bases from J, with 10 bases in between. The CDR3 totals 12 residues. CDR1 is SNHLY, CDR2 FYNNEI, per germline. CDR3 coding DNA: TGTGCCAGCACTCCCGAGACCTATGGCTACACCTTC. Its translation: CASTPETYGYTF.

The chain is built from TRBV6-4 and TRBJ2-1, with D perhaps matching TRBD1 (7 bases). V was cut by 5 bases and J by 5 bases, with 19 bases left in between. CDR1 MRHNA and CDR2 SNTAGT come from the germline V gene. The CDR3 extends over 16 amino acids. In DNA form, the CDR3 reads TGTGCCAGCAGTACCGAGGAGGGGGCCACCAACAATGAGCAGTTCTTC. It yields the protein CASSTEEGATNNEQFF.

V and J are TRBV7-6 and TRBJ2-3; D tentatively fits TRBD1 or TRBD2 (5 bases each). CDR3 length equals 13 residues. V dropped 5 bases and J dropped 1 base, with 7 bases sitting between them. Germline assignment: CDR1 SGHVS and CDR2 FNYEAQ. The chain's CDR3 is CASSRDGTDTQYF. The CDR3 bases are TGTGCCAGCAGCCGGGACGGCACAGATACGCAGTATTTT.

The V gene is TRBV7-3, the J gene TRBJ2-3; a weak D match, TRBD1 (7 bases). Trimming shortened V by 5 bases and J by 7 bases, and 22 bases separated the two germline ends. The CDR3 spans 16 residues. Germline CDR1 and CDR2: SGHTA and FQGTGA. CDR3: CASSRGGAGGKNTQYF. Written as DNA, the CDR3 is TGTGCCAGCAGCCGTGGAGGGGCAGGGGGGAAGAATACGCAGTATTTT.

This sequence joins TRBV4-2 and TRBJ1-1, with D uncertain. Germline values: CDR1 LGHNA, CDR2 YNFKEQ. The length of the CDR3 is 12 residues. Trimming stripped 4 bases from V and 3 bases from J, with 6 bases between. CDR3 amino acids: CASSLLDTEAFF. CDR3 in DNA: TGTGCCAGCAGCCTCCTTGACACTGAAGCTTTCTTT.

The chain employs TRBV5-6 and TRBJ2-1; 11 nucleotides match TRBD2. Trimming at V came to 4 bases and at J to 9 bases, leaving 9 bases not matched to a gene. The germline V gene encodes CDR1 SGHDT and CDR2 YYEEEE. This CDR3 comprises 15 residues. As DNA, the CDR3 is TGTGCCAGCAGCCTACTAGCGGGAGAGTCACGTGAGCAGTTCTTC. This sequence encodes CASSLLAGESREQFF. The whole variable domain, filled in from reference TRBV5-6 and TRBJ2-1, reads DAGVTQSPTHLIKTRGQQVTLRCSPKSGHDTVSWYQQALGQGPQFIFQYYEEEERQRGNFPDRFSGHQFPNYSSELNVNALLLGDSALYLCASSLLAGESREQFFGPGTRLTVL.

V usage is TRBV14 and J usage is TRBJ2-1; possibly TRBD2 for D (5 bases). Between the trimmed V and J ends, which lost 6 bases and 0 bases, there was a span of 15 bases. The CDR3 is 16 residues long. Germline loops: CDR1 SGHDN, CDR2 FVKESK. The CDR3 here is CASRRTGVSSYNEQFF. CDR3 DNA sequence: TGTGCCAGCAGACGTACCGGGGTCAGCTCCTACAATGAGCAGTTCTTC.

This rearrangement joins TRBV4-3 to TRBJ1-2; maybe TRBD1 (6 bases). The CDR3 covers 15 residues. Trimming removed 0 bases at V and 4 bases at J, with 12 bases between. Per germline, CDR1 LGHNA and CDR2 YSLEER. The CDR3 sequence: CASSQDRTGAYGYTF. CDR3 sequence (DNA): TGCGCCAGCAGCCAAGATCGGACGGGGGCCTATGGCTACACCTTC.

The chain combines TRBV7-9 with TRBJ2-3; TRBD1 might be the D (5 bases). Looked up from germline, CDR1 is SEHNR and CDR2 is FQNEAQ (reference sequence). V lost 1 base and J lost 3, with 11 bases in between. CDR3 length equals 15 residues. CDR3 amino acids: CASSLGAGNTDTQYF. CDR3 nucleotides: TGTGCCAGCAGCTTAGGAGCAGGGAATACAGATACGCAGTATTTT.

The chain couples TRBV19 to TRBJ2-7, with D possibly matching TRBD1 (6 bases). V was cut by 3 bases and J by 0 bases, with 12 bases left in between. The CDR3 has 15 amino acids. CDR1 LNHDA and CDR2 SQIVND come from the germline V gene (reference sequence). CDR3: CASSIRDTSSYEQYF. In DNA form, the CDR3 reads TGTGCCAGTAGTATCAGGGACACAAGCTCCTACGAGCAGTACTTC.

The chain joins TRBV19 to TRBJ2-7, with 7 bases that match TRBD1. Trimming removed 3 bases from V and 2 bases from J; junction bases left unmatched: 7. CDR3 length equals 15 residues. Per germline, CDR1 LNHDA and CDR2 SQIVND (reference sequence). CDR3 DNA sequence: TGTGCCAGTAGTATGGCCTACAGGGGTACCTACGAGCAGTACTTC. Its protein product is CASSMAYRGTYEQYF.

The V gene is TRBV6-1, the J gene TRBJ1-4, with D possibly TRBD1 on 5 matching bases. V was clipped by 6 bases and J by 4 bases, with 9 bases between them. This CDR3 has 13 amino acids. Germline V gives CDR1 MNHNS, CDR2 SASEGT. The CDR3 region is CASRRQHNEKLFF. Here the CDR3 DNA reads TGTGCCAGCAGGCGACAGCATAATGAAAAACTGTTTTTT.

CDR3 nucleotide sequence: TGTGCCAGCATTGACAGGGGAGGCAGTGAAAAACTGTTTTTT. Its protein product is CASIDRGGSEKLFF. The chain joins TRBV6-5 to TRBJ1-4; 8 bases fit TRBD1. V lost 7 bases and J lost 7; bases outside the gene matches: 8. The CDR3 has 14 amino acids. CDR1 and CDR2 (germline): MNHEY, SVGAGI.

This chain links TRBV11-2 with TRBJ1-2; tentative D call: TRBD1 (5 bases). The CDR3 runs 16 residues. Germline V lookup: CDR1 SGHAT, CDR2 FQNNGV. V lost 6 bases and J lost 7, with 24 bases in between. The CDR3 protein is CASRPDGFSGQGGYTF. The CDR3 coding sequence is TGTGCCAGCAGGCCAGACGGGTTTTCAGGGCAGGGTGGCTACACCTTC.

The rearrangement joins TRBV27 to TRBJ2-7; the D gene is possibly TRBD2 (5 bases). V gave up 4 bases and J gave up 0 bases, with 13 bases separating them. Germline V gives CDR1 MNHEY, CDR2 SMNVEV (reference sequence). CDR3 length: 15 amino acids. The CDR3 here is CASSSPGRGSYEQYF. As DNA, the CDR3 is TGTGCCAGCAGTTCCCCCGGACGGGGCTCCTACGAGCAGTACTTC.

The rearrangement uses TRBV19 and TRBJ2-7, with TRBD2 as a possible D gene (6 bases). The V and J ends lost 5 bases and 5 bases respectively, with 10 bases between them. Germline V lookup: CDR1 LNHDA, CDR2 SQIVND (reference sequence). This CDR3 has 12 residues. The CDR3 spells CASSVRRDEQYF. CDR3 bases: TGTGCCAGTAGTGTTCGGAGGGACGAGCAGTACTTC.

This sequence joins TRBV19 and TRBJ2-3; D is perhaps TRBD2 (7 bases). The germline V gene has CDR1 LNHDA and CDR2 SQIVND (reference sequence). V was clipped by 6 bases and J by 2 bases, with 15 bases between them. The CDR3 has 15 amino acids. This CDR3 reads CASSPGGPSTDTQYF. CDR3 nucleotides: TGTGCCAGTAGCCCCGGGGGGCCCTCCACAGATACGCAGTATTTT.

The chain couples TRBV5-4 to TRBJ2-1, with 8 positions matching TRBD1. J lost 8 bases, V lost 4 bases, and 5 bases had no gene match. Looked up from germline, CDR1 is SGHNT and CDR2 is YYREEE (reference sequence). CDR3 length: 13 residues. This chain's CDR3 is CASSPDRADEQFF. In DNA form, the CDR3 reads TGTGCCAGCAGCCCGGACAGGGCCGATGAGCAGTTCTTC.

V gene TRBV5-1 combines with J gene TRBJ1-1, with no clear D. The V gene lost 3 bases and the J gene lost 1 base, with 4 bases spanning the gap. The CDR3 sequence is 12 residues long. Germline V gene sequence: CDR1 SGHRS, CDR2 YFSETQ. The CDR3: CASSWGNTEAFF. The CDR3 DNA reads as TGCGCCAGCAGCTGGGGGAACACTGAAGCTTTCTTT.

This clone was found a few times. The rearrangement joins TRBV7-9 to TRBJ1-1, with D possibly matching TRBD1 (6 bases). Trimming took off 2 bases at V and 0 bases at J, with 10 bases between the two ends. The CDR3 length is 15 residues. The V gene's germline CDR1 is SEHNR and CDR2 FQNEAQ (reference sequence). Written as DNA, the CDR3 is TGTGCCAGCAGCTTAACAGGGTCTGTGAACACTGAAGCTTTCTTT. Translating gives CASSLTGSVNTEAFF.

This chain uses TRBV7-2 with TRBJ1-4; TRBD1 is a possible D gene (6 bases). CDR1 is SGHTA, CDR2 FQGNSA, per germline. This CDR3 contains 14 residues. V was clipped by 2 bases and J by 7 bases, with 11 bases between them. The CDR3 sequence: CASSLTGSGEKLFF. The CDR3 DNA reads TGTGCCAGCAGCTTAACAGGGTCGGGTGAAAAACTGTTTTTT.

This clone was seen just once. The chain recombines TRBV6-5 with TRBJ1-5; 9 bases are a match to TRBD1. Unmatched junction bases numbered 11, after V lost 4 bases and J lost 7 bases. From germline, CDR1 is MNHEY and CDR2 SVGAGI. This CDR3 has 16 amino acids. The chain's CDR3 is CASSLTRTGARQPQHF. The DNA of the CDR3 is TGTGCCAGCAGTTTAACCCGGACAGGGGCCAGGCAGCCCCAGCATTTT.

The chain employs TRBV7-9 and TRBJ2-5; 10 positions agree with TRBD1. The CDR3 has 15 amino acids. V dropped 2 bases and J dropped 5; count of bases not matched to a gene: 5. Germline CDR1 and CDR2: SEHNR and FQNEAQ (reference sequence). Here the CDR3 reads CASSLTTGGSETQYF. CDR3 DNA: TGTGCCAGCAGCTTAACGACAGGGGGCAGTGAGACCCAGTACTTC.

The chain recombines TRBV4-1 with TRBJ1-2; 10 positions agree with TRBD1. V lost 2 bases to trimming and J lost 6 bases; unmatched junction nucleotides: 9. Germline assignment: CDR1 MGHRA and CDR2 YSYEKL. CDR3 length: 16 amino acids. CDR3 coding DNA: TGCGCCAGCAGCCAAAATCCGACAGGGGGCGGGGATGGCTACACCTTC. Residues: CASSQNPTGGGDGYTF.

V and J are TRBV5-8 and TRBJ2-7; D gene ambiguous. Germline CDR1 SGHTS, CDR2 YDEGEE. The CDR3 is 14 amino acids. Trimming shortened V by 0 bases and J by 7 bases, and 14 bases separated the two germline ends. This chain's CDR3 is CASSLGRRGFEQYF. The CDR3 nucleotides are TGTGCCAGCAGCTTGGGCCGCAGAGGCTTTGAGCAGTACTTC.

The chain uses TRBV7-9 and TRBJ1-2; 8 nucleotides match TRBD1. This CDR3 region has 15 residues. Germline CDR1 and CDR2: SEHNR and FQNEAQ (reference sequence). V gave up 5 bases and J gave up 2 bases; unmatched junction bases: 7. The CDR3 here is CASSPSAGGNYGYTF. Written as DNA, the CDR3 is TGTGCCAGCAGCCCCTCTGCAGGGGGCAACTATGGCTACACCTTC.

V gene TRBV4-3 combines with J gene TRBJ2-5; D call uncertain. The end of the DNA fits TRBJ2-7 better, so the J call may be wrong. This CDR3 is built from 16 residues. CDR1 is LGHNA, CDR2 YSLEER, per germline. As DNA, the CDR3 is TGCGCCAGCAGCCAAGATCGCCACACGTGGGGCTACGAGCAGTACTTC. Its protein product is CASSQDRHTWGYEQYF.

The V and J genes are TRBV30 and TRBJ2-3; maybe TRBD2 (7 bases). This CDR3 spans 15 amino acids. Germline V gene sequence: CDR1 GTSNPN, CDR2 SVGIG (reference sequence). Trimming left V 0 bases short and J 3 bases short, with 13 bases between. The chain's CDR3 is CAWSVGGGETDTQYF. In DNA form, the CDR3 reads TGTGCCTGGAGTGTAGGGGGGGGCGAAACAGATACGCAGTATTTT.